Listed below are T cell receptor beta chains from one sample, sequenced in a study of identifying expanded T cells in peripheral blood. Here immunoSEQ multiplex PCR was the method, and the copy in TCRdb shows in-frame clones only, minus some. The repertoire holds 100,000 to 150,000 clones, roughly 80% seen once, with 3% to 4% in the top ten. The sequenced material came from blood. The receptors were gathered from a person between 18 and 69 years old in good health. The CDR3 runs from the conserved cysteine through the conserved F or W. Fields, in order: clone size, D gene, V gene, J gene, CDR3 protein, CDR3 DNA. D genes are given only for firm matches. The size of a clone is reported for some rows only, either as once, few or many, or as a class for expanded clones.

clone_size: NA
d_call: TRBD1
v_call: TRBV7-2
j_call: TRBJ2-7
cdr3_aa: CASSPHSRTGFIEQYF
cdr3_nt: TGTGCCAGCAGCCCCCATTCCCGGACAGGGTTTATCGAGCAGTACTTC

clone_size: NA
d_call: NA
v_call: TRBV14
j_call: TRBJ1-6
cdr3_aa: CASSQAGVLRGRSPLHF
cdr3_nt: TGTGCCAGCAGCCAAGCAGGGGTGCTTCGGGGTAGGTCACCCCTCCACTTT

clone_size: NA
d_call: NA
v_call: TRBV11-2
j_call: TRBJ2-2
cdr3_aa: CASSLMGLNTGELFF
cdr3_nt: TGTGCCAGCAGCTTAATGGGTCTGAACACCGGGGAGCTGTTTTTT

clone_size: NA
d_call: NA
v_call: TRBV2
j_call: TRBJ2-2
cdr3_aa: CASSEGQQYTGELFF
cdr3_nt: TGTGCCAGCAGCGAAGGACAGCAATACACCGGGGAGCTGTTTTTT

clone_size: NA
d_call: NA
v_call: TRBV7-2
j_call: TRBJ1-2
cdr3_aa: CASSFAGTSINGYTF
cdr3_nt: TGTGCCAGCAGCTTCGCAGGAACCAGTATTAATGGCTACACCTTC

clone_size: NA
d_call: NA
v_call: TRBV5-8
j_call: TRBJ1-6
cdr3_aa: CASSLPGHYNSPLHF
cdr3_nt: TGTGCCAGCAGCTTGCCGGGACATTATAATTCACCCCTCCACTTT

clone_size: NA
d_call: NA
v_call: TRBV6-1
j_call: TRBJ2-2
cdr3_aa: CASSELEGMSTGELFF
cdr3_nt: TGTGCCAGCAGTGAATTGGAGGGTATGAGCACCGGGGAGCTGTTTTTT

clone_size: NA
d_call: NA
v_call: TRBV7-9
j_call: TRBJ2-1
cdr3_aa: CASSLGGEQFF
cdr3_nt: TGTGCCAGCAGCTTGGGGGGTGAGCAGTTCTTC

clone_size: NA
d_call: NA
v_call: TRBV4-1
j_call: TRBJ1-2
cdr3_aa: CASSQLRGRDYGYTF
cdr3_nt: TGCGCCAGCAGCCAACTCAGGGGCAGAGACTATGGCTACACCTTC

clone_size: NA
d_call: NA
v_call: TRBV7-2
j_call: TRBJ1-2
cdr3_aa: CASSTYRTGDGYTF
cdr3_nt: TGTGCCAGCAGCACCTATCGGACGGGTGATGGCTACACCTTC

clone_size: NA
d_call: NA
v_call: TRBV11-2
j_call: TRBJ2-3
cdr3_aa: CASSLFFGTQDRTDTRYF
cdr3_nt: TGTGCCAGCAGCTTATTCTTCGGGACACAAGACCGCACAGATACGCGGTATTTT

clone_size: NA
d_call: NA
v_call: TRBV6-5
j_call: TRBJ1-1
cdr3_aa: CASSYSRATEAFF
cdr3_nt: TGTGCCAGCAGTTACTCGAGAGCCACTGAAGCTTTCTTT

clone_size: NA
d_call: NA
v_call: TRBV5-1
j_call: TRBJ1-2
cdr3_aa: CASSFDRTLDGYTF
cdr3_nt: TGCGCCAGCAGCTTCGACCGGACTCTCGATGGCTACACCTTC

clone_size: NA
d_call: TRBD2
v_call: TRBV11-1
j_call: TRBJ2-1
cdr3_aa: CASSSLGGVLIDEQFF
cdr3_nt: TGTGCCAGCAGTTCTCTGGGGGGGGTCCTGATCGATGAGCAGTTCTTC

clone_size: few
d_call: NA
v_call: TRBV10-3
j_call: TRBJ2-3
cdr3_aa: CAISPTGAGGPTDTQYF
cdr3_nt: TGTGCCATCAGTCCGACAGGCGCCGGGGGGCCCACAGATACGCAGTATTTT

clone_size: NA
d_call: NA
v_call: TRBV19
j_call: TRBJ2-3
cdr3_aa: CASSTGDFTDTQYF
cdr3_nt: TGTGCCAGTAGTACAGGGGACTTTACAGATACGCAGTATTTT

clone_size: NA
d_call: TRBD1
v_call: TRBV11-2
j_call: TRBJ1-5
cdr3_aa: CASSLNPWTGITQPQHF
cdr3_nt: TGTGCCAGCAGCTTAAACCCTTGGACAGGCATCACTCAGCCCCAGCATTTT

clone_size: NA
d_call: TRBD1
v_call: TRBV13
j_call: TRBJ2-7
cdr3_aa: CASSLGSGTGFYEQYF
cdr3_nt: TGTGCCAGCAGCTTAGGGTCCGGGACAGGGTTCTACGAGCAGTACTTC

clone_size: NA
d_call: NA
v_call: TRBV7-6
j_call: TRBJ1-1
cdr3_aa: CASSLQENTEAFF
cdr3_nt: TGTGCCAGCAGCTTACAGGAGAACACTGAAGCTTTCTTT

clone_size: NA
d_call: NA
v_call: TRBV9
j_call: TRBJ1-3
cdr3_aa: CASSDGNTIYF
cdr3_nt: TGTGCCAGCAGCGATGGAAACACCATATATTTT

clone_size: NA
d_call: NA
v_call: TRBV19
j_call: TRBJ2-2
cdr3_aa: CASSIPPTGELFF
cdr3_nt: TGTGCCAGTAGTATTCCTCCGACCGGGGAGCTGTTTTTT

clone_size: NA
d_call: NA
v_call: TRBV18
j_call: TRBJ1-2
cdr3_aa: CASSPPTPGYTF
cdr3_nt: TGTGCCAGCTCACCTCCGACACCTGGCTACACCTTC

clone_size: NA
d_call: TRBD1
v_call: TRBV7-2
j_call: TRBJ2-5
cdr3_aa: CASSLAWGTGGAGQETQYF
cdr3_nt: TGTGCCAGCAGCTTAGCTTGGGGGACAGGGGGAGCGGGCCAAGAGACCCAGTACTTC

clone_size: NA
d_call: NA
v_call: TRBV6-5
j_call: TRBJ1-1
cdr3_aa: CASRRGVANTEAFF
cdr3_nt: TGTGCCAGCCGTAGAGGGGTGGCGAACACTGAAGCTTTCTTT

clone_size: NA
d_call: NA
v_call: TRBV6-6
j_call: TRBJ2-7
cdr3_aa: CASSTRTADEQYF
cdr3_nt: TGTGCCAGCAGTACACGGACGGCCGACGAGCAGTACTTC

clone_size: NA
d_call: NA
v_call: TRBV12-2
j_call: TRBJ2-3
cdr3_aa: CASRQSRVADTQYF
cdr3_nt: TGTGCAAGTCGACAGTCTCGAGTCGCAGATACGCAGTATTTT

clone_size: NA
d_call: NA
v_call: TRBV19
j_call: TRBJ1-2
cdr3_aa: CASSEVGYGYTF
cdr3_nt: TGTGCCAGTAGTGAGGTGGGCTATGGCTACACCTTC

clone_size: few
d_call: NA
v_call: TRBV30
j_call: TRBJ1-5
cdr3_aa: CAWSSGDGQPQHF
cdr3_nt: TGTGCCTGGAGTAGCGGGGATGGTCAGCCCCAGCATTTT

clone_size: NA
d_call: NA
v_call: TRBV30
j_call: TRBJ1-3
cdr3_aa: CAWSEDRHSGNTIYF
cdr3_nt: TGTGCCTGGAGTGAAGACCGTCACTCTGGAAACACCATATATTTT

clone_size: NA
d_call: TRBD2
v_call: TRBV6-5
j_call: TRBJ2-2
cdr3_aa: CASVSGGANTGELFF
cdr3_nt: TGTGCCAGCGTCTCGGGGGGGGCTAACACCGGGGAGCTGTTTTTT

clone_size: NA
d_call: NA
v_call: TRBV11-2
j_call: TRBJ1-2
cdr3_aa: CASSPADGAYGYTF
cdr3_nt: TGTGCCAGCAGCCCGGCGGACGGAGCCTATGGCTACACCTTC

clone_size: NA
d_call: NA
v_call: TRBV10-1
j_call: TRBJ2-2
cdr3_aa: CASSPGSVGELFF
cdr3_nt: TGCGCCAGCTCTCCTGGTAGTGTCGGGGAGCTGTTTTTT

clone_size: once
d_call: TRBD2
v_call: TRBV5-1
j_call: TRBJ2-3
cdr3_aa: CASSKGGDTDTQYF
cdr3_nt: TGCGCCAGCAGCAAGGGAGGGGACACAGATACGCAGTATTTT

clone_size: NA
d_call: NA
v_call: TRBV29-1
j_call: TRBJ2-3
cdr3_aa: CSVGGEVRTDTQYF
cdr3_nt: TGCAGCGTTGGAGGGGAGGTGCGCACAGATACGCAGTATTTT

clone_size: NA
d_call: TRBD1
v_call: TRBV7-9
j_call: TRBJ1-2
cdr3_aa: CASSLFRTGAAVYGYTF
cdr3_nt: TGTGCCAGCAGCTTATTCCGGACAGGGGCAGCTGTCTATGGCTACACCTTC

clone_size: NA
d_call: NA
v_call: TRBV7-2
j_call: TRBJ2-3
cdr3_aa: CASSSAGTPRRHTQYF
cdr3_nt: TGTGCCAGCAGCTCGGCTGGGACACCCAGGAGGCATACGCAGTATTTT

clone_size: NA
d_call: NA
v_call: TRBV7-6
j_call: TRBJ1-1
cdr3_aa: CASSLMGATEAFF
cdr3_nt: TGTGCCAGCAGCTTAATGGGGGCCACTGAAGCTTTCTTT

clone_size: NA
d_call: NA
v_call: TRBV14
j_call: TRBJ2-3
cdr3_aa: CASSQGTNSGQTQYF
cdr3_nt: TGTGCCAGCAGCCAAGGGACAAATAGCGGACAGACGCAGTATTTT

clone_size: once
d_call: TRBD1
v_call: TRBV30
j_call: TRBJ1-2
cdr3_aa: CAWRTKQGWGYTF
cdr3_nt: TGTGCCTGGAGGACAAAACAGGGGTGGGGCTACACCTTC

clone_size: NA
d_call: NA
v_call: TRBV25-1
j_call: TRBJ2-7
cdr3_aa: CASRAGYLLSEQYF
cdr3_nt: TGTGCCAGCAGGGCAGGGTACCTTCTCTCCGAGCAGTACTTC

clone_size: NA
d_call: NA
v_call: TRBV30
j_call: TRBJ1-1
cdr3_aa: CAWRGMNTEAFF
cdr3_nt: TGTGCCTGGAGGGGAATGAACACTGAAGCTTTCTTT

clone_size: many
d_call: NA
v_call: TRBV18
j_call: TRBJ1-4
cdr3_aa: CASSQQGSEKLFF
cdr3_nt: TGTGCCAGCTCACAACAGGGCAGTGAAAAACTGTTTTTT

clone_size: few
d_call: TRBD1
v_call: TRBV19
j_call: TRBJ1-2
cdr3_aa: CASMEQGGNYGYTF
cdr3_nt: TGTGCCAGTATGGAACAGGGGGGAAACTATGGCTACACCTTC

clone_size: NA
d_call: NA
v_call: TRBV7-8
j_call: TRBJ1-5
cdr3_aa: CASSSWGLRGRNQPQHF
cdr3_nt: TGTGCCAGCAGCTCCTGGGGCCTGCGGGGGCGCAATCAGCCCCAGCATTTT

clone_size: NA
d_call: TRBD1
v_call: TRBV14
j_call: TRBJ2-1
cdr3_aa: CASSRQDRGPGEQFF
cdr3_nt: TGTGCCAGCAGCCGCCAGGACAGGGGGCCAGGGGAGCAGTTCTTC

clone_size: NA
d_call: NA
v_call: TRBV19
j_call: TRBJ1-3
cdr3_aa: CASSYRAQKDTIYF
cdr3_nt: TGTGCCAGCAGTTACAGAGCTCAAAAGGACACCATATATTTT

clone_size: NA
d_call: NA
v_call: TRBV5-1
j_call: TRBJ1-2
cdr3_aa: CASSLGQEEGYTF
cdr3_nt: TGCGCCAGCAGCTTGGGACAGGAAGAAGGCTACACCTTC

clone_size: NA
d_call: NA
v_call: TRBV5-1
j_call: TRBJ1-1
cdr3_aa: CASSLARVDTEAFF
cdr3_nt: TGCGCCAGCAGCTTGGCCAGGGTAGACACTGAAGCTTTCTTT

clone_size: NA
d_call: NA
v_call: TRBV5-4
j_call: TRBJ2-3
cdr3_aa: CASSLPPGSLTDTQYF
cdr3_nt: TGTGCCAGCAGCTTGCCGCCCGGGAGCCTCACAGATACGCAGTATTTT

clone_size: NA
d_call: TRBD2
v_call: TRBV10-1
j_call: TRBJ2-3
cdr3_aa: CASSDGGGPDTQYF
cdr3_nt: TGCGCCAGCAGTGACGGCGGGGGGCCAGATACGCAGTATTTT